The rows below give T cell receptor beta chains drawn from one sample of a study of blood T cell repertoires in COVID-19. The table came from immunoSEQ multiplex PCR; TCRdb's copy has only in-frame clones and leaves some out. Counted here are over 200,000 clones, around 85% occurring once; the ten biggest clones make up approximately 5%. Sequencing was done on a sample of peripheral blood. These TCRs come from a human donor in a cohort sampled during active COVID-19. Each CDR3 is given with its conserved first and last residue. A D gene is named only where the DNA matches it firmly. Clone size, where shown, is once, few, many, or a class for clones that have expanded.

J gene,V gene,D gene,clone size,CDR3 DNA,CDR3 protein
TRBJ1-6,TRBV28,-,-,TGTGCCAGCGGTGAAGGGAGAGAGGCTTATAATTCACCCCTCCACTTT,CASGEGREAYNSPLHF
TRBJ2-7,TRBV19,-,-,TGTGCCAGTAGTAGAGTTCGGACTGGCAGCGCAGCCTACGAGCAGTACTTC,CASSRVRTGSAAYEQYF
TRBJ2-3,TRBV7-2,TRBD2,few,TGTGCCAGCAGCTACGGGACTAGCGTCCCTAGCACAGATACGCAGTATTTT,CASSYGTSVPSTDTQYF
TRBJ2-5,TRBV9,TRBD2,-,TGTGCCCGGGGGACTAGCGGGAGAGAGAGGAAAGAGACCCAGTACTTC,CARGTSGRERKETQYF
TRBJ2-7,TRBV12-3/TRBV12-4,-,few,TGTGCCAGCAGGCGGGACGGCCCTTACGAGCAGTACTTC,CASRRDGPYEQYF
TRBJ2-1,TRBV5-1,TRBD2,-,TGCGCCAGCAGGTCCACTAGCGGGAGCTCCTACAATGAGCAGTTCTTC,CASRSTSGSSYNEQFF
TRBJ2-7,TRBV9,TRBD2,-,TGTGCCAGCAGCCATGCAGGGTCTGGGGGAGGGTACGAGCAGTACTTC,CASSHAGSGGGYEQYF
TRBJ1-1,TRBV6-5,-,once,TGTGCCAGCACCACTCCCGCTTTCCAAGAAGCTTTCTTT,CASTTPAFQEAFF
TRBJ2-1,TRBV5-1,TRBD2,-,TGCGCCAGCAGCTTCCGAACGGGACTAGTGATGAATGAGCAGTTCTTC,CASSFRTGLVMNEQFF
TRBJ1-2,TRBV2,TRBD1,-,TGTGCCAGCAGTAATGACAGGGCTATTGGCTACACCTTC,CASSNDRAIGYTF
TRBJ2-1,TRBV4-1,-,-,TGCGCCAGCAGTTACAACTACAATGAGCAGTTCTTC,CASSYNYNEQFF
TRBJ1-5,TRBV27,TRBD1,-,TGTGCCAGCAGTTTCCCCTTCCGGGACAGGACTATTCAGCCCCAGCATTTT,CASSFPFRDRTIQPQHF
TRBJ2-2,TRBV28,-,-,TGTGCCAGCAGCGTAGCGGACACCGGGGAGCTGTTTTTT,CASSVADTGELFF
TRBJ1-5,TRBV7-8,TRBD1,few,TGTGCCAGCAGCCTCGGACAGGGGATTTTTAATCAGCCCCAGCATTTT,CASSLGQGIFNQPQHF